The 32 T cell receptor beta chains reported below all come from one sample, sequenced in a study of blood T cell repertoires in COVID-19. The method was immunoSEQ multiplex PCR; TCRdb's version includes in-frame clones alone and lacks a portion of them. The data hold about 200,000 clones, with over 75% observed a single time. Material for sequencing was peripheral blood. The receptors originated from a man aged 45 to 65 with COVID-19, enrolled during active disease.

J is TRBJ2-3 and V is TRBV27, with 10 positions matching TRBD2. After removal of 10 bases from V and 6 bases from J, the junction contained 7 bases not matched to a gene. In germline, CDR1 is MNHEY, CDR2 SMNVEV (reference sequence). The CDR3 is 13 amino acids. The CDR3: CATHRTSGDTQYF. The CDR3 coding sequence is TGTGCCACCCACCGGACTAGCGGTGATACGCAGTATTTT.

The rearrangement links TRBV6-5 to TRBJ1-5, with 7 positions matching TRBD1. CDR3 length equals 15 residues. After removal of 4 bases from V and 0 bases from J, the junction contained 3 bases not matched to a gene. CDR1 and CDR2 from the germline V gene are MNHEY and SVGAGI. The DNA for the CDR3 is TGTGCCAGCAGTTCTCGGACAGGTAGCAATCAGCCCCAGCATTTT. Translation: CASSSRTGSNQPQHF.

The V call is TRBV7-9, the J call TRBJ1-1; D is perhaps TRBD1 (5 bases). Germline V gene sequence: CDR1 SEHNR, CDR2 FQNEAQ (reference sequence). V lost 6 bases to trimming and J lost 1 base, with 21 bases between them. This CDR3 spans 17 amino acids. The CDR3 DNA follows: TGTGCCAGCAGGGGCGGGGTGGAGGGGCGAGGGAACACTGAAGCTTTCTTT. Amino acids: CASRGGVEGRGNTEAFF.

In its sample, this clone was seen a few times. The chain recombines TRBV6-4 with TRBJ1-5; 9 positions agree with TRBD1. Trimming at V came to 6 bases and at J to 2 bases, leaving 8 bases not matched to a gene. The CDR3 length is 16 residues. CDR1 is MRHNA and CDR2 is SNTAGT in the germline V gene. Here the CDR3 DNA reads TGTGCCAGCAGGGGGGTGTGGGACAGGGGCAATCAGCCCCAGCATTTT. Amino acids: CASRGVWDRGNQPQHF.

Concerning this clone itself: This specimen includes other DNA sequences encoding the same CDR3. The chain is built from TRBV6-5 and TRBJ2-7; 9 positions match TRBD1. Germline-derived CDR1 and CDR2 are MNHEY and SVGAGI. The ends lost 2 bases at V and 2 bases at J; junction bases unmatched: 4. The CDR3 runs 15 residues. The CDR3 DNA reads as TGTGCCAGCAGTTACCGCGGACAGGGGACCTACGAGCAGTACTTC. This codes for CASSYRGQGTYEQYF.

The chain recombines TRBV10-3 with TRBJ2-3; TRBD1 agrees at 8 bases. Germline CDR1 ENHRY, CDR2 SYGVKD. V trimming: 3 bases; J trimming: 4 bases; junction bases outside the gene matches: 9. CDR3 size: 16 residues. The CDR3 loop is CAISDPLADRADTQYF. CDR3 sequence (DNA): TGTGCCATCAGTGATCCTTTAGCGGACAGGGCAGATACGCAGTATTTT.

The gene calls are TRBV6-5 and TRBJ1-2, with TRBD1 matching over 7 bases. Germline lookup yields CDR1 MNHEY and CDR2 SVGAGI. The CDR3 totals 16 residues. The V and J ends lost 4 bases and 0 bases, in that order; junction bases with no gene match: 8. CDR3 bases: TGTGCCAGCAGTTCAGGCGGGACAGATGCTAACTATGGCTACACCTTC. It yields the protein CASSSGGTDANYGYTF.

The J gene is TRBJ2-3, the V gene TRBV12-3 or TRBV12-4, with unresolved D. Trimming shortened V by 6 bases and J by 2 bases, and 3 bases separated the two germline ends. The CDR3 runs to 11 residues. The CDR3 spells CASSHTDTQYF. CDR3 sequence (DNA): TGTGCCAGCAGCCACACAGATACGCAGTATTTT.

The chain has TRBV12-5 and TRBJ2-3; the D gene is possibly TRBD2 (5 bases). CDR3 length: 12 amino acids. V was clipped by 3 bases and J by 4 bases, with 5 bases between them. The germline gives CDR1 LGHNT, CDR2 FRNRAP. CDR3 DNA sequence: TGTGCTAGTGGTTTCGGGGCAGATACGCAGTATTTT. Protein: CASGFGADTQYF.

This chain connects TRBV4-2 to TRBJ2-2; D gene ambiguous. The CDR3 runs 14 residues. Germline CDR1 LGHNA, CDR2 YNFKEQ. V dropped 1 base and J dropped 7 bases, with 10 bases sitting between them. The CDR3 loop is CASSQVKLGGELFF. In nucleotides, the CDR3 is TGTGCCAGCAGCCAAGTTAAGCTTGGCGGGGAGCTGTTTTTT.

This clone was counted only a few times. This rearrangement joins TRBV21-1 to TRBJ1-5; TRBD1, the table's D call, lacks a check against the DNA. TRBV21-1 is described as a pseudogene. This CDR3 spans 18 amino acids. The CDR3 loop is CASSKRQSTKRSNQPQHF. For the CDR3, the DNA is TGTGCCAGCAGCAAAAGACAGTCCACCAAGCGAAGCAATCAGCCCCAGCATTTT.

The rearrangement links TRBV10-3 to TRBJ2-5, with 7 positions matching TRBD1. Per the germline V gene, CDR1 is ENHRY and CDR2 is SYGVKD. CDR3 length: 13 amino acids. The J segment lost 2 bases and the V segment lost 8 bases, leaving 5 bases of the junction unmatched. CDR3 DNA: TGTGCCATCCGCCCGGGACAGCAAGAGACCCAGTACTTC. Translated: CAIRPGQQETQYF.

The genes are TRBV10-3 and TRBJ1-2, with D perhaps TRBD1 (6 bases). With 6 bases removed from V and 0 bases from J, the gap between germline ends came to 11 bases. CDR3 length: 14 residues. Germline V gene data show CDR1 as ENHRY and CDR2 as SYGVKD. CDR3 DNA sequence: TGTGCCATCAGGTGGACAGATTCTAACTATGGCTACACCTTC. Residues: CAIRWTDSNYGYTF.

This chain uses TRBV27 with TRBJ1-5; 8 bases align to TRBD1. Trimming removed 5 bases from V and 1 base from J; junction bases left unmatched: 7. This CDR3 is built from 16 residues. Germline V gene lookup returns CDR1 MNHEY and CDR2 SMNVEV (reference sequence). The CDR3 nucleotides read TGTGCCAGCAGTCCTCGGACAGGGCCCAGCAATCAGCCCCAGCATTTT. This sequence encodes CASSPRTGPSNQPQHF.

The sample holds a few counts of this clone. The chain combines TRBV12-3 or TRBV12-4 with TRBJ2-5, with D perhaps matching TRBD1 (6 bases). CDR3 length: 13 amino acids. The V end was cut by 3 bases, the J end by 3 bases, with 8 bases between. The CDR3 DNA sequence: TGTGCCAGCAGTTTTTACAGGGAAGAGACCCAGTACTTC. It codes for CASSFYREETQYF.

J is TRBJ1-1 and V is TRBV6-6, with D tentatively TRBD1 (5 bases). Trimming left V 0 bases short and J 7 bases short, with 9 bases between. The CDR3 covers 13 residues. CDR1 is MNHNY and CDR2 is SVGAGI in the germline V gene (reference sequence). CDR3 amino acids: CASSYSSDSEAFF. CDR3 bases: TGTGCCAGCAGTTACTCGAGCGACAGTGAAGCTTTCTTT.

The DNA of the CDR3 is TGTGCCAGCAGTGGCGGCAGGGGGTTATCGGCCGGGGAGCTGTTTTTT. Amino acid sequence: CASSGGRGLSAGELFF. This chain uses TRBV2 with TRBJ2-2; 7 bases fit TRBD1. CDR1 is SNHLY, CDR2 FYNNEI, per germline. The CDR3 covers 16 residues. V lost 4 bases to trimming and J lost 6 bases; unmatched junction nucleotides: 11.

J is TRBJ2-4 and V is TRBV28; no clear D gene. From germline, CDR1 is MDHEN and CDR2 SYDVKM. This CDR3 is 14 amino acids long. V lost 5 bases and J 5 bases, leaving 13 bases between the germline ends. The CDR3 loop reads CASSLSYFQNIQYF. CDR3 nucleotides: TGTGCCAGCAGTCTCTCGTACTTCCAAAACATTCAGTACTTC.

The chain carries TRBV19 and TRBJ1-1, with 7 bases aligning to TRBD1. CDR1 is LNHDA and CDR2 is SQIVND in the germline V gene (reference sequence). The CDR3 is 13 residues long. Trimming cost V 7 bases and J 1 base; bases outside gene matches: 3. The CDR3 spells CASKDRANTEAFF. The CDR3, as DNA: TGTGCCAGTAAAGACAGGGCGAACACTGAAGCTTTCTTT.

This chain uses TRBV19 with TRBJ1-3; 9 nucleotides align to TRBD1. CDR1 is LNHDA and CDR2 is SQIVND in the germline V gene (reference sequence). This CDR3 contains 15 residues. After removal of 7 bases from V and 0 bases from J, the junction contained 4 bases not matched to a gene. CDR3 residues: CASTQTGGSGNTIYF. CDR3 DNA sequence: TGTGCCAGTACCCAGACAGGGGGCTCTGGAAACACCATATATTTT.

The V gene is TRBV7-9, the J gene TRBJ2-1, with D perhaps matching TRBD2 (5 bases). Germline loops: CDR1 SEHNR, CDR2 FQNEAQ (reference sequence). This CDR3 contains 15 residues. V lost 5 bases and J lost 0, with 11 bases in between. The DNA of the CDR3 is TGTGCCAGCAGCCTCGAGGGTAGCTCCTACAATGAGCAGTTCTTC. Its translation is CASSLEGSSYNEQFF.

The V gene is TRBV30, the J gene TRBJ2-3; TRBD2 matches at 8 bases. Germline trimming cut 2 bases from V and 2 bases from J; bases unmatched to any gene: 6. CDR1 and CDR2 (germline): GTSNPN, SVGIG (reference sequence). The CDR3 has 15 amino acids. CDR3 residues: CAWSQGAGDTDTQYF. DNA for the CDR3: TGTGCCTGGAGTCAGGGAGCGGGGGACACAGATACGCAGTATTTT.

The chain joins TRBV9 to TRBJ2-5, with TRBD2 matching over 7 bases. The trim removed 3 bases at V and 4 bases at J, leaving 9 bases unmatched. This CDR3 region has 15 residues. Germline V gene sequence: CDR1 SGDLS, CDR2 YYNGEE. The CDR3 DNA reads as TGTGCCAGCAGCGGGGGCCCGGGGGGAAGAGAGACCCAGTACTTC. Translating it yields CASSGGPGGRETQYF.

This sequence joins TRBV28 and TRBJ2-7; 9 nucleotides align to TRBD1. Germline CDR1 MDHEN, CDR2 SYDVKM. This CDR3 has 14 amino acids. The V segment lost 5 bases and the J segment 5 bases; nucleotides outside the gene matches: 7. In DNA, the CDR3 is TGTGCCAGCAGTCTACAGGGGGCGCGCAACGAGCAGTACTTC. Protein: CASSLQGARNEQYF.

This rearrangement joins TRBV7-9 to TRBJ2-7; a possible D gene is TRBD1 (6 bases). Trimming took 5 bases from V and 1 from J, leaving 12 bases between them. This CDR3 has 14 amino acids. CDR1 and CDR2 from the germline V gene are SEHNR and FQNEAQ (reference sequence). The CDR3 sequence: CASSMRQESYEQYF. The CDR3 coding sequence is TGTGCCAGCAGCATGCGACAGGAATCCTACGAGCAGTACTTC.

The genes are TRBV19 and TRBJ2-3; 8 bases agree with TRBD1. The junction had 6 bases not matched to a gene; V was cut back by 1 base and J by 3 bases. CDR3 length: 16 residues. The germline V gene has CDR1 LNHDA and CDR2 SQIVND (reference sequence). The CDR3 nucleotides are TGTGCCAGTAGTATAGGGACAGGGATGTCTACAGATACGCAGTATTTT. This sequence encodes CASSIGTGMSTDTQYF.

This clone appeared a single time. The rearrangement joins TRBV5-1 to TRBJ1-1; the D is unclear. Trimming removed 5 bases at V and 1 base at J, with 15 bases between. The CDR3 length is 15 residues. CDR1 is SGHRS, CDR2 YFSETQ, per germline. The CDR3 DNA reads TGCGCCAGCAGTAGCGAGAGAAGCCCGAACACTGAAGCTTTCTTT. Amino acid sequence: CASSSERSPNTEAFF. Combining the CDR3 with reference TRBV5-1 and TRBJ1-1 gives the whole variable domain KAGVTQTPRYLIKTRGQQVTLSCSPISGHRSVSWYQQTPGQGLQFLFEYFSETQRNKGNFPGRFSGRQFSNSRSEMNVSTLELGDSALYLCASSSERSPNTEAFFGQGTRLTVV.

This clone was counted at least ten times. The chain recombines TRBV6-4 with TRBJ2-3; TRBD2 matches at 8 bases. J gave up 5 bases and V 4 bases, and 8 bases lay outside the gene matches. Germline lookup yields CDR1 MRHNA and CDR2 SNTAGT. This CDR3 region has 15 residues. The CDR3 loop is CASSVEAGEVDTQYF. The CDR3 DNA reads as TGTGCCAGCAGTGTCGAAGCGGGAGAAGTAGATACGCAGTATTTT.

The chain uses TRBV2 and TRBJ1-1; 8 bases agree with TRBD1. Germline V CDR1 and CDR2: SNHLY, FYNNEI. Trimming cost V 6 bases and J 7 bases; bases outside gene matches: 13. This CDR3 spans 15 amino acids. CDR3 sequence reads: CASRADRVGKNEAFF. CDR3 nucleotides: TGTGCCAGCAGGGCGGACAGGGTGGGGAAAAATGAAGCTTTCTTT.

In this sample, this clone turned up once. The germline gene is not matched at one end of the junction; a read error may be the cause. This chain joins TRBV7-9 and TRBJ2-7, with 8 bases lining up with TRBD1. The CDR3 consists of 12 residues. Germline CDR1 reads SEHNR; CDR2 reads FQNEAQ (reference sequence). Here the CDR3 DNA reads TGTGCCAGCAGCCGAGGACAGGGCTTCTTCCTCTTC. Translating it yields CASSRGQGFFLF. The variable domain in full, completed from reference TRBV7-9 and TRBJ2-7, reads DTGVSQNPRHKITKRGQNVTFRCDPISEHNRLYWYRQTLGQGPEFLTYFQNEAQLEKSRLLSDRFSAERPKGSFSTLEIQRTEQGDSAMYLCASSRGQGFFLFGPGTRLTVT.

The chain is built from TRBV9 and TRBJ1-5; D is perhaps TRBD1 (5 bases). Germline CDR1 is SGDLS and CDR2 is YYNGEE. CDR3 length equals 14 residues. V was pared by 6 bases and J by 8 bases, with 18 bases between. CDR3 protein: CASNGAGGSEPQHF. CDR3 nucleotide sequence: TGTGCCAGCAATGGGGCTGGGGGGAGTGAGCCCCAGCATTTT.

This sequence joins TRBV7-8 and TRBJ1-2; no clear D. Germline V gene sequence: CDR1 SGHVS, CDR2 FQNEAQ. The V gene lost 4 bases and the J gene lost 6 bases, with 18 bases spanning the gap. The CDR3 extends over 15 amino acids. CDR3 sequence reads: CASSSPPGKGDGYTF. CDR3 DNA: TGTGCCAGCAGCTCCCCCCCGGGGAAGGGAGATGGCTACACCTTC.